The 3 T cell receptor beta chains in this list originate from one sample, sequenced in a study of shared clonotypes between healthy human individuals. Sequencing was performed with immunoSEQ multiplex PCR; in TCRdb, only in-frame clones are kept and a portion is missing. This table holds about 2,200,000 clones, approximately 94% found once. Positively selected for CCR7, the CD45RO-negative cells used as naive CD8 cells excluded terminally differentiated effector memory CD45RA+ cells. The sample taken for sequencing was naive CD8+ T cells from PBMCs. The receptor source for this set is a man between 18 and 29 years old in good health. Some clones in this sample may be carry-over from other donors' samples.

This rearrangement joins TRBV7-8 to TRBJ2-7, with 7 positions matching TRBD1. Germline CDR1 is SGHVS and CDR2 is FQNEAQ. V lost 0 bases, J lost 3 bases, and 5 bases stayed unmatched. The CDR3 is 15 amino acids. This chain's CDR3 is CASSLAGTEFYEQYF. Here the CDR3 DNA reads TGTGCCAGCAGCTTAGCAGGGACAGAGTTCTACGAGCAGTACTTC.

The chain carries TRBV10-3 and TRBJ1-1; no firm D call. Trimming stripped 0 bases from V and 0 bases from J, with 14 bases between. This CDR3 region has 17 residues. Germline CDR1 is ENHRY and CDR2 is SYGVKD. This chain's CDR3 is CAISESRAVRLNTEAFF. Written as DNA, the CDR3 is TGTGCCATCAGTGAGTCCCGGGCCGTGCGTTTGAACACTGAAGCTTTCTTT.

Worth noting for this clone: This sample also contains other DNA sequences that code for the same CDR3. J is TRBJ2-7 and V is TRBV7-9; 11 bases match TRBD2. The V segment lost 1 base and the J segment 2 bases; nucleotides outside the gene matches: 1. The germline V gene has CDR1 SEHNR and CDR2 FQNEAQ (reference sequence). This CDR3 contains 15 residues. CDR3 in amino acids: CASSLVAGGPYEQYF. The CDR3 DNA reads TGTGCCAGCAGCTTAGTAGCGGGAGGGCCCTACGAGCAGTACTTC. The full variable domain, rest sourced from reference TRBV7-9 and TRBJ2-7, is DTGVSQNPRHKITKRGQNVTFRCDPISEHNRLYWYRQTLGQGPEFLTYFQNEAQLEKSRLLSDRFSAERPKGSFSTLEIQRTEQGDSAMYLCASSLVAGGPYEQYFGPGTRLTVT.